This T cell receptor beta chain was identified in a study of T cell responses to AZD1222 COVID-19 vaccine. The CDR3 is made up of 14 amino acids. Germline CDR1 and CDR2: MDHEN and SYDVKM. Trimming took 7 bases from V and 4 from J, leaving 14 bases between them. TCRdb keeps only in-frame clones here, not all; method: immunoSEQ multiplex PCR. In the table there are about 150,000 clones, approximately 86% of which are singletons. The sample was peripheral blood, taken 28 days after the second dose of the MenACWY control vaccine. The V call is TRBV28, the J call TRBJ2-1; D not resolved. The clonotype originates from an adult who received the MenACWY meningococcal vaccine as a control. CDR3 amino acids: CASTAHTQYNEQFF. The CDR3 DNA reads TGTGCCAGCACGGCCCATACACAGTACAATGAGCAGTTCTTC.